The present TCR beta chain was sequenced within a study of chemoradiotherapy in HPV16-positive cancers (dated by TCRdb to between 2021 and 2024). With regard to the full study: Candidate HPV-specific T-cell clones and common TCR motifs were defined through functional T-cell assays on cells from a couple of HPV16-positive patients. The study set out to ask whether T-cell immunity against the HPV oncoproteins E6 and E7 changes over the course of chemoradiotherapy and whether that immunity affects survival. Next, the candidate HPV-specific TCRs and motifs were followed in TCR repertoires from around 87 patients with HPV-related cancers. Overall results and qualifications from the work: Among HPV16-positive patients, expansion of HPV-responsive T cells during chemoradiotherapy was associated with better recurrence-free survival. The functional definition of HPV-specific T cells came from only a couple of HPV16-positive patients, and the survival association was reported for HPV16-positive patients. Expansion of candidate HPV-specific clones and E7-related TCR motifs was observed in the tumor microenvironment during treatment, whereas no such expansion was observed for non-HPV-specific T cells.

CDR1 and CDR2 are drawn from the germline V gene: MNHEY, SVGAGI. Relative to germline, V is 0 bases shorter and J is 3 bases shorter, with 12 bases between their ends. Counted from cysteine to phenylalanine, this CDR3 has 15 amino acids. CDR3 DNA is the only sequence kept; it has 45 bases, read in frame from the first base. Because repertoires were sampled repeatedly during chemoradiotherapy, clonal expansion in the tumor microenvironment could be followed. Library prep was done by the immunoSEQ multiplex PCR assay. Held by TCRdb, this immuneACCESS table contains in-frame sequences only and omits some clones. Under half of the omission traces to an unresolved V gene where checked; the cause of the rest is unknown. The sample has about 14,000 clones on record, roughly 90% of them singletons. Jointly, the top ten make up roughly 4% of the sample. In this sample, this clone turned up once. The antigen this receptor binds is unknown. Within one base of it there is no much larger clone, and no base qualities were kept.

This clonotype originated in a human donor with HPV-associated anogenital cancer. The material was tumor tissue, obtained from a patient who underwent chemoradiotherapy. In this chain, TRBV6-5 is recombined with TRBJ2-7, with the D gene too uncertain to name. The CDR3: CASSYSYPVVYEQYF. The bases read TGTGCCAGCAGTTACTCGTATCCAGTGGTCTACGAGCAGTACTTC.